This TCR beta chain was profiled in a study of somatic mutations in cytotoxic T cells in rheumatoid arthritis. Overall study findings and caveats: The CD8+ clonality of rheumatoid arthritis patients increased with age, whereas that of healthy controls did not. Rheumatoid arthritis patients showed slight TRBV07 underrepresentation, and this was not adjusted for multiple comparisons. A single CD8+ clone exceeded 20% of CD8+ cells in about an eighth of the 65 patients.

On this clone itself: Its cognate antigen is unknown.

This CDR3 is built from 13 residues. The V and J ends lost 4 bases and 5 bases respectively, with 12 bases between them. Germline V CDR1 and CDR2: SGHNT, YYREEE (reference sequence). Profiled with immunoSEQ multiplex PCR; TCRdb holds only in-frame clones, not every one. Here the sample spans about 11,000 clones, 70% to 85% being singletons. This chain connects TRBV5-4 to TRBJ2-5, with D possibly being TRBD1 (6 bases). The source material was CD8+ T cells sorted from blood. This sequence originates from a woman aged 55-70 years with rheumatoid arthritis. The CDR3 sequence: CASSKPQGETQYF. DNA of the CDR3: TGTGCCAGCAGCAAACCCCAGGGGGAGACCCAGTACTTC.